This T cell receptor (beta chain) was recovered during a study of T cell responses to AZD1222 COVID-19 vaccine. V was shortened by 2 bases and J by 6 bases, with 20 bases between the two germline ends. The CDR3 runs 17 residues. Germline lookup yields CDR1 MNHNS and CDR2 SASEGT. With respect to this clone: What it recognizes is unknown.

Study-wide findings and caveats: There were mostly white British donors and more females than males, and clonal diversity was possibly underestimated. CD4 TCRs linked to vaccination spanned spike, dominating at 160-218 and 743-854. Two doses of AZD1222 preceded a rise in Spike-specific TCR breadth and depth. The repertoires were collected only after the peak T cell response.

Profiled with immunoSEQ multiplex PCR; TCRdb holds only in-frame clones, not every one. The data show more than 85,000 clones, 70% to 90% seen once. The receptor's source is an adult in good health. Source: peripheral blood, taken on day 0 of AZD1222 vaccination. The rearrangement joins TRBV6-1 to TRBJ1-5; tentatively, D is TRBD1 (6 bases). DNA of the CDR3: TGTGCCAGCAGTGAAACAGGTCGGGGGGGCGCGGTTCAGCCCCAGCATTTT. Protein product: CASSETGRGGAVQPQHF.